The present entry profiles one T cell receptor beta chain with its context. Its antigen is not known. This record comes from a study of graft-versus-host responses after intestinal transplantation. About the research overall: Recipients obtained multivisceral, liver-intestinal, or isolated intestinal transplants. Study-wide results and caveats: Peak levels of circulating GvH clones tracked with early post-transplant HvG declines.

The CDR3 loop spans 15 amino acids. Per the germline V gene, CDR1 is LGHNA and CDR2 is YNFKEQ. The trim removed 5 bases at V and 5 bases at J, leaving 8 bases unmatched. Produced via immunoSEQ multiplex PCR; TCRdb's table is partial and in-frame only. Of 90,000 to 130,000 clones listed, just under 95% were seen once; the top ten hold 0.5% to 0.6%. The origin of this receptor is a human donor who received an intestinal transplant. V and J are TRBV4-2 and TRBJ1-5, with 8 bases that match TRBD1. The sample here was unstimulated CD8+ T cells sorted from spleen or lymph node cells, taken before intestinal transplant. Written as DNA, the CDR3 is TGTGCCAGCAGCTCGGACAGGGATCCCTATCAGCCCCAGCATTTT. This sequence encodes CASSSDRDPYQPQHF.